This entry lists 30 T cell receptor beta chains sequenced from one sample in a study of CD8 T cells in Susac syndrome (dated by TCRdb to the late 2010s). The library was obtained by the immunoSEQ multiplex PCR assay. RNA was extracted using the RNeasy kit, and roughly 0.5 to 1 microgram was reverse transcribed with random hexamers. In-frame beta chains were kept once TCRdb had trimmed the public reads at Q25 with fastp and called clones with MiXCR. Here each entry gathers all rows of one CDR3 protein and keeps the most common genes and DNA. The sample table contains roughly 110,000 distinct CDR3 sequences; only one count was recorded for 94% of them. The ten largest account for roughly 0.43% of the sample. Material: CD8+ T cells from PBMCs. These TCRs come from a human donor with Susac syndrome.

V gene TRBV2 combines with J gene TRBJ1-2; D uncertain. Germline-derived CDR1 and CDR2 are SNHLY and FYNNEI. The CDR3 has 13 amino acids. V was pared by 2 bases and J by 6 bases, with 10 bases between. The CDR3 here is CASSELLSDGYTF. The CDR3 DNA reads TGTGCCAGCAGTGAACTACTCTCAGATGGCTACACCTTC.

The V gene is TRBV7-6, the J gene TRBJ1-1, with 8 bases matching TRBD1. Germline CDR1 reads SGHVS; CDR2 reads FNYEAQ. The CDR3 has 15 amino acids. The ends lost 2 bases at V and 3 bases at J; junction bases unmatched: 5. CDR3 sequence: CASSLLVQGDTEAFF. DNA for the CDR3: TGTGCCAGCAGCTTACTCGTACAGGGGGACACTGAAGCTTTCTTT. Supplemented by reference TRBV7-6 and TRBJ1-1, the full variable domain reads GAGVSQSPRYKVTKRGQDVALRCDPISGHVSLYWYRQALGQGPEFLTYFNYEAQQDKSGLPNDRFSAERPEGSISTLTIQRTEQRDSAMYRCASSLLVQGDTEAFFGQGTRLTVV.

CDR3 region: CASSLGRGGGRQETQYF. In DNA, the CDR3 is TGTGCCAGCAGTTTGGGTCGGGGGGGCGGTAGGCAAGAGACCCAGTACTTC. The rearrangement links TRBV27 to TRBJ2-5; 8 nucleotides match TRBD2. CDR1 MNHEY and CDR2 SMNVEV come from the germline V gene (reference sequence). The CDR3 runs 17 residues. V gave up 3 bases and J gave up 2 bases; unmatched junction bases: 11.

The chain is built from TRBV20-1 and TRBJ2-7, with 7 bases aligning to TRBD2. Germline CDR1 DFQATT, CDR2 SNEGSKA (reference sequence). V dropped 4 bases and J dropped 2; count of bases not matched to a gene: 8. The CDR3 has 14 residues. The CDR3 DNA is TGCAGTGCTACCTCTCTAGCGGAGACCTACGAGCAGTACTTC. Translating gives CSATSLAETYEQYF.

The CDR3 nucleotides are TGTGCCAGCAGCCAACCCCAACAGGACGTCTATGGCTACACCTTC. Translated: CASSQPQQDVYGYTF. The chain has TRBV4-2 and TRBJ1-2; tentatively, D is TRBD1 (5 bases). This CDR3 is 15 amino acids long. V lost 2 bases to trimming and J lost 4 bases, with 14 bases between them. From germline, CDR1 is LGHNA and CDR2 YNFKEQ.

This chain connects TRBV29-1 to TRBJ1-4; D not certain. Germline V lookup: CDR1 SQVTM, CDR2 ANQGSEA. The V end lost 1 base, the J end lost 0 bases, and 6 bases lay between the germline ends. The length of the CDR3 is 14 residues. CDR3 in DNA: TGCAGCGTTGAAGGGCCAGCAACTAATGAAAAACTGTTTTTT. It is translated as CSVEGPATNEKLFF.

J is TRBJ2-1 and V is TRBV3-1; a weak D match, TRBD2 (6 bases). V lost 0 bases and J lost 9, with 15 bases in between. Germline loops: CDR1 LGHDT, CDR2 YNNKEL (reference sequence). This CDR3 has 15 residues. CDR3 coding DNA: TGTGCCAGCAGCCAAGAGAGACTAGGCGGCGGTGAGCAGTTCTTC. It encodes CASSQERLGGGEQFF.

This chain joins TRBV23-1 and TRBJ1-5; D uncertain. TRBV23-1 is assigned to the ORF class and has an uncertain function. The CDR3 has 12 amino acids. The germline V and J ends were trimmed by 4 bases and 3 bases, with 4 bases remaining between them. The CDR3 DNA follows: TGCGCCAGCAGTCTAGTCAATCAGCCCCAGCATTTT. This codes for CASSLVNQPQHF.

The chain couples TRBV5-6 to TRBJ2-7; unclear D gene. The V gene's germline CDR1 is SGHDT and CDR2 YYEEEE. V lost 1 base to trimming and J lost 6 bases, with 5 bases between them. The CDR3 is made up of 11 amino acids. This chain's CDR3 is CASSLSLEQYF. The DNA of the CDR3 is TGTGCCAGCAGCTTGAGTCTCGAGCAGTACTTC.

The chain combines TRBV19 with TRBJ2-7; TRBD1 matches at 8 bases. The V segment lost 9 bases and the J segment 5 bases; nucleotides outside the gene matches: 12. CDR1 and CDR2 from the germline V gene are LNHDA and SQIVND (reference sequence). The CDR3 spans 14 residues. In DNA form, the CDR3 reads TGTGCCAGCGCGAACCGACAGGGGAACGACGAGCAGTACTTC. This gives the protein CASANRQGNDEQYF.

V gene TRBV7-3 combines with J gene TRBJ2-1, with 12 positions matching TRBD1. The V segment lost 5 bases and the J segment 6 bases; nucleotides outside the gene matches: 5. The CDR3 runs to 15 residues. CDR1 is SGHTA, CDR2 FQGTGA, per germline. CDR3 amino acids: CASSPGTGGPNEQFF. CDR3 DNA: TGTGCCAGCAGCCCCGGGACAGGGGGCCCCAATGAGCAGTTCTTC.

The rearrangement joins TRBV14 to TRBJ2-3; tentatively, D is TRBD2 (5 bases). CDR1 and CDR2 from the germline V gene are SGHDN and FVKESK. There are 13 residues in the CDR3. Trimming pared 1 base from V and 10 bases from J, leaving 12 bases between. The CDR3 loop is CASSQGPGDAQYF. CDR3 nucleotides: TGTGCCAGCAGCCAAGGGCCCGGGGATGCGCAGTATTTT.

This sequence joins TRBV29-1 and TRBJ2-2, with a possible D match to TRBD1 (6 bases). Germline CDR1 and CDR2: SQVTM and ANQGSEA. This CDR3 spans 11 amino acids. V gave up 8 bases and J gave up 6 bases, with 10 bases separating them. As DNA, the CDR3 is TGCAGCTGCAGGGGATCCGGGGAGCTGTTTTTT. Amino acid sequence: CSCRGSGELFF.

The chain recombines TRBV7-9 with TRBJ2-7; maybe TRBD1 (5 bases). The CDR3 loop spans 12 amino acids. CDR1 and CDR2 from the germline V gene are SEHNR and FQNEAQ (reference sequence). V lost 5 bases, J lost 5 bases, and 10 bases lay in between. The CDR3 DNA reads TGTGCCAGCAGCCCGGACACCCACGAGCAGTACTTC. Encoded protein: CASSPDTHEQYF.

The rearrangement links TRBV20-1 to TRBJ1-1; 9 bases are shared with TRBD1. Germline values: CDR1 DFQATT, CDR2 SNEGSKA (reference sequence). V trimming: 5 bases; J trimming: 6 bases; junction bases outside the gene matches: 7. The CDR3 spans 13 residues. CDR3 loop: CSAAPGQGAEAFF. DNA of the CDR3: TGCAGTGCTGCACCGGGACAGGGCGCTGAAGCTTTCTTT.

The V call is TRBV27, the J call TRBJ2-5; a possible D gene is TRBD2 (5 bases). Germline lookup yields CDR1 MNHEY and CDR2 SMNVEV (reference sequence). With 5 bases removed from V and 7 bases from J, the gap between germline ends came to 14 bases. This CDR3 region has 13 residues. The CDR3 reads CASSVGLAGTQYF. The CDR3 DNA sequence: TGTGCCAGCAGTGTAGGGCTTGCGGGGACCCAGTACTTC.

This clonotype was detected once. This chain joins TRBV7-3 and TRBJ2-1; D possibly corresponds to TRBD1 (6 bases). The germline V and J ends were trimmed by 1 base and 6 bases, with 10 bases remaining between them. The CDR3 totals 14 residues. CDR1 and CDR2 from the germline V gene are SGHTA and FQGTGA. In nucleotides, the CDR3 is TGTGCCAGCAGCTTAATCACAGGGCCCAATGAGCAGTTCTTC. This codes for CASSLITGPNEQFF.

The chain carries TRBV6-2 or TRBV6-3 and TRBJ2-1; D remains unclear. Germline assignment: CDR1 MNHEY and CDR2 SVGEGT. This CDR3 spans 12 amino acids. V was cut by 9 bases and J by 8 bases, with 14 bases left in between. The CDR3 region has the DNA TGTGCCAGTCGAGTGTCGGTGGATGAGCAGTTCTTC. Translation gives CASRVSVDEQFF.

The chain uses TRBV12-3 or TRBV12-4 and TRBJ2-5, with D unresolved. The CDR3 covers 15 residues. The V gene lost 5 bases and the J gene lost 2 bases, with 15 bases spanning the gap. CDR3 amino acids: CASSILPMAQETQYF. CDR3 in DNA: TGTGCCAGCAGTATCCTTCCGATGGCTCAAGAGACCCAGTACTTC.

The chain joins TRBV27 to TRBJ2-1, with D tentatively TRBD2 (5 bases). The germline V gene encodes CDR1 MNHEY and CDR2 SMNVEV (reference sequence). The CDR3 loop spans 13 amino acids. Trimming took 5 bases from V and 5 from J, leaving 10 bases between them. In nucleotides, the CDR3 is TGTGCCAGCAGTGACTACAGCGACAATGAGCAGTTCTTC. It specifies CASSDYSDNEQFF.

The chain couples TRBV12-3 or TRBV12-4 to TRBJ2-1, with TRBD2 matching over 12 bases. The junction had 5 bases not matched to a gene; V was cut back by 6 bases and J by 2 bases. This CDR3 is built from 16 residues. The CDR3 region has the DNA TGTGCCAGCAGCTCGGGACTAGCGGGTCCCTACAATGAGCAGTTCTTC. Its protein product is CASSSGLAGPYNEQFF.

The chain recombines TRBV20-1 with TRBJ2-5; D may be TRBD2 (6 bases). Germline V gene lookup returns CDR1 DFQATT and CDR2 SNEGSKA (reference sequence). V lost 4 bases and J 4 bases, leaving 19 bases between the germline ends. The CDR3 runs 15 residues. CDR3 sequence reads: CSATRNRGSGETQYF. CDR3 coding DNA: TGCAGTGCTACACGTAACCGGGGTAGCGGAGAGACCCAGTACTTC.

This chain connects TRBV5-1 to TRBJ1-3; TRBD1 is a possible D gene (5 bases). The V and J ends lost 4 bases and 3 bases respectively, with 14 bases between them. The CDR3 runs 15 residues. In germline, CDR1 is SGHRS, CDR2 YFSETQ. The CDR3 DNA is TGCGCCAGCAGCCCGGAGAGGGGCGGTGGAAACACCATATATTTT. As protein: CASSPERGGGNTIYF.

This sequence joins TRBV11-1 and TRBJ1-1; D gene ambiguous. V was cut by 3 bases and J by 7 bases, with 9 bases left in between. The germline gives CDR1 SGHAT, CDR2 FQDESV (reference sequence). CDR3 length: 12 residues. CDR3 in DNA: TGTGCCAGCAGCTTTACTGATGTTGAAGCTTTCTTT. Translation: CASSFTDVEAFF.

The genes are TRBV12-3 or TRBV12-4 and TRBJ1-1; D unclear. The CDR3 is 13 amino acids. V lost 1 base and J 5 bases, leaving 8 bases between the germline ends. CDR3 sequence reads: CASSLGRKTEAFF. The CDR3 nucleotides are TGTGCCAGCAGTTTAGGCAGGAAAACTGAAGCTTTCTTT.

The rearrangement joins TRBV12-3 or TRBV12-4 to TRBJ1-1; the match to TRBD1 covers 9 bases. The CDR3 sequence is 15 residues long. Trimming took 3 bases from V and 3 from J; bases not matched to a gene: 5. The CDR3 DNA sequence: TGTGCCAGCAGTTTTCCGGGACAGGGCGACACTGAAGCTTTCTTT. Residues: CASSFPGQGDTEAFF.

The chain couples TRBV20-1 to TRBJ2-7, with D possibly matching TRBD1 (5 bases). This CDR3 has 13 residues. CDR1 and CDR2 (germline): DFQATT, SNEGSKA (reference sequence). The V end lost 0 bases, the J end lost 4 bases, and 10 bases lay between the germline ends. The CDR3, as DNA: TGCAGTGCTAGAGATTCAGGGTTGTACGAGCAGTACTTC. Translated, it gives CSARDSGLYEQYF.

The chain carries TRBV29-1 and TRBJ1-2; D not certain. Trimming shortened V by 3 bases and J by 4 bases, and 9 bases separated the two germline ends. This CDR3 contains 12 residues. Germline V gene sequence: CDR1 SQVTM, CDR2 ANQGSEA. The CDR3 spells CSVEGSSYGYTF. DNA for the CDR3: TGCAGCGTTGAGGGCAGTTCCTATGGCTACACCTTC.

The chain has TRBV29-1 and TRBJ2-7; 10 nucleotides align to TRBD1. CDR1 SQVTM and CDR2 ANQGSEA come from the germline V gene. After removal of 4 bases from V and 4 bases from J, the junction contained 10 bases not matched to a gene. The length of the CDR3 is 15 residues. This CDR3 is CSVGVSRDRGYEQYF. The CDR3 DNA sequence: TGCAGCGTTGGAGTGTCCCGGGACAGGGGTTACGAGCAGTACTTC.

The chain uses TRBV6-6 and TRBJ2-1; D might be TRBD1 (5 bases). The V gene lost 5 bases and the J gene lost 4 bases, with 12 bases spanning the gap. CDR3 length: 14 residues. The V gene's germline CDR1 is MNHNY and CDR2 SVGAGI (reference sequence). In nucleotides, the CDR3 is TGTGCCAGCAGTACCACCAGGGATTACAATGAGCAGTTCTTC. It is translated as CASSTTRDYNEQFF.